This TCR beta chain emerged from a study of beta chain features in type 1 diabetes. Across the whole study: In all, around 100,000,000 sorted cells from all samples were analyzed. General study findings and limits: For patients, the naive, central memory and Treg TCRB repertoires appeared more alike than for healthy donors.

As to this clone: Its antigen is unknown.

As every portion of the isolated RNA was reverse transcribed, the sequencing read expressed TCRB transcripts. TCRdb's table, derived via immunoSEQ multiplex PCR, lists solely in-frame clones and lacks some. The sample contains 300,000 to 400,000 clones, 8% to 13% of which appear only once. CDR3 size: 15 residues. The V gene end was trimmed by 4 bases and the J gene end by 6 bases; junction bases not matched to a gene: 7. Per the germline V gene, CDR1 is MNHEY and CDR2 is SVGAGI. It was via CD45RO/CCR7/CD25/CD127/CD95/CD27 that CD4+ naive, central memory, regulatory and stem cell-like memory cells were sorted.

The chain joins TRBV6-5 to TRBJ2-1; TRBD2 matches 9 bases. Input material: naive CD4+ T cells from blood. The receptor was isolated from a young woman in good health. CDR3 residues: CASSSPGTSRNEQFF. The CDR3 region has the DNA TGTGCCAGCAGTTCCCCCGGGACTAGCCGCAATGAGCAGTTCTTC.